The rows below give T cell receptor beta chains drawn from one sample of a study of T cell responses to AZD1222 COVID-19 vaccine. The data were produced by immunoSEQ multiplex PCR, yet TCRdb's version contains in-frame clones alone and is incomplete. Seen here are 120,000 or so clones, about 87% observed once, and the top ten hold under 7%. This specimen was peripheral blood, taken on day 0 of AZD1222 vaccination. The origin of the receptors is an adult in good health. CDR3s include the opening cysteine and the closing phenylalanine or tryptophan. The D gene is left open where the match is weak. Size tells how often a clone was seen (once, few, many) or the class of an expanded clone, and some rows leave it out.

V: TRBV6-5
size: .
D: TRBD1
J: TRBJ1-5
DNA: TGTGCCAGCAGCCCAGGGGGTGGGCAGCCCCAGCATTTT
CDR3: CASSPGGGQPQHF

V: TRBV5-1
size: .
D: .
J: TRBJ1-2
DNA: TGCGCCAGCAGCTCGGTAGTTGAGGATGGCTACACCTTC
CDR3: CASSSVVEDGYTF

V: TRBV9
size: .
D: TRBD1
J: TRBJ1-1
DNA: TGTGCCAGCGCCCGCCTGACAGGGGGTTCCGAAGCTTTCTTT
CDR3: CASARLTGGSEAFF

V: TRBV4-2
size: .
D: TRBD1
J: TRBJ1-2
DNA: TGTGCCAGCAGAAACAACCCGGGACAGGGCCTCTATGGCTACACCTTC
CDR3: CASRNNPGQGLYGYTF

V: TRBV2
size: once
D: .
J: TRBJ1-5
DNA: TGTGCCAGCACCCCAACCCCAGGGGCTGGCAATCAGCCCCAGCATTTT
CDR3: CASTPTPGAGNQPQHF

V: TRBV9
size: once
D: .
J: TRBJ2-7
DNA: TGTGCCAGCAGCCCCCGAGGAGGAGCCTACGAGCAGTACTTC
CDR3: CASSPRGGAYEQYF

V: TRBV2
size: .
D: TRBD1
J: TRBJ2-1
DNA: TGTGCCAGCAGTTACGACAGGGGGCCGTACAATGAGCAGTTCTTC
CDR3: CASSYDRGPYNEQFF

V: TRBV7-2
size: .
D: TRBD1
J: TRBJ1-1
DNA: TGTGCCAGCAGCTTTCAGGGGGAGTCTGAAGCTTTCTTT
CDR3: CASSFQGESEAFF

V: TRBV19
size: once
D: .
J: TRBJ1-1
DNA: TGTGCCAGTAGTAGGGGGGGCAGGGAGATCACTGAAGCTTTCTTT
CDR3: CASSRGGREITEAFF

V: TRBV6-5
size: .
D: .
J: TRBJ2-7
DNA: TGTGCCAGCAGTTACTCGCAGGAGCAGTACTTC
CDR3: CASSYSQEQYF

V: TRBV11-2
size: .
D: TRBD1
J: TRBJ1-1
DNA: TGTGCCAGCAGCTTAGGACAGGGTGAAGCTTTCTTT
CDR3: CASSLGQGEAFF

V: TRBV20-1
size: .
D: .
J: TRBJ2-3
DNA: TGCAGTGCTAGTATCTCCCGGGGTACGCAGTATTTT
CDR3: CSASISRGTQYF

V: TRBV20-1
size: .
D: .
J: TRBJ1-2
DNA: TGCAGTGCTAGATCCTCCAATGGCTACACCTTC
CDR3: CSARSSNGYTF

V: TRBV12-3/TRBV12-4
size: .
D: .
J: TRBJ1-6
DNA: TGTGCCAGCAGTTTACCGGGAAATTCACCCCTCCACTTT
CDR3: CASSLPGNSPLHF

V: TRBV5-4
size: .
D: .
J: TRBJ1-3
DNA: TGTGCCAGCAGCTTAGCCGGTGGAAACACCATATATTTT
CDR3: CASSLAGGNTIYF

V: TRBV11-2
size: .
D: TRBD2
J: TRBJ2-2
DNA: TGTGCCAGCAGGCCCTTAGCGGGAGAGGAGTCCGGGGAGCTGTTTTTT
CDR3: CASRPLAGEESGELFF

V: TRBV7-9
size: .
D: .
J: TRBJ2-3
DNA: TGTGCCAGCACCCGGGGCCTTAGCGTGGGGACAGATACGCAGTATTTT
CDR3: CASTRGLSVGTDTQYF

V: TRBV2
size: few
D: .
J: TRBJ2-3
DNA: TGTGCCAGCACCGAGGGGCAGACCCTCTCCACAGATACGCAGTATTTT
CDR3: CASTEGQTLSTDTQYF

V: TRBV11-3
size: .
D: .
J: TRBJ1-1
DNA: TGTGCCAGCAGCTTAGGGGAGAACACTGAAGCTTTCTTT
CDR3: CASSLGENTEAFF

V: TRBV28
size: .
D: TRBD2
J: TRBJ2-2
DNA: TGTGCCAGCAGTTTATGGGGACTAGTCGACACCGGGGAGCTGTTTTTT
CDR3: CASSLWGLVDTGELFF

V: TRBV7-2
size: .
D: .
J: TRBJ2-3
DNA: TGTGCCAGCAGCTTAGGGGCAAACAGGGTTACAGATACGCAGTATTTT
CDR3: CASSLGANRVTDTQYF

V: TRBV6-5
size: .
D: .
J: TRBJ1-6
DNA: TGTGCCAGCACCCCGGGAGAAAGGAATTCACCCCTCCACTTT
CDR3: CASTPGERNSPLHF

V: TRBV18
size: .
D: .
J: TRBJ2-2
DNA: TGTGCCAGCTCACCAGGACAGATAAACACCGGGGAGCTGTTTTTT
CDR3: CASSPGQINTGELFF

V: TRBV11-3
size: .
D: .
J: TRBJ1-1
DNA: TGTGCCAGCAGCACCCCTATGAACACTGAAGCTTTCTTT
CDR3: CASSTPMNTEAFF

V: TRBV27
size: .
D: .
J: TRBJ1-4
DNA: TGTGCCAGCAGTCCCCACTCCCAGGGGAATGAAAAACTGTTTTTT
CDR3: CASSPHSQGNEKLFF

V: TRBV10-1
size: .
D: .
J: TRBJ2-1
DNA: TGCGCCAGCAACCCCCGGGGGAGCTCCTACAATGAGCAGTTCTTC
CDR3: CASNPRGSSYNEQFF

V: TRBV3-1/TRBV3-2
size: .
D: .
J: TRBJ1-1
DNA: TGTGCCAGCACCCATCGGGGATTCAACACTGAAGCTTTCTTT
CDR3: CASTHRGFNTEAFF

V: TRBV29-1
size: few
D: TRBD1
J: TRBJ2-5
DNA: TGCAGCGTTTACAGGGGGCGGATAGAGACCCAGTACTTC
CDR3: CSVYRGRIETQYF

V: TRBV12-3/TRBV12-4
size: .
D: .
J: TRBJ2-2
DNA: TGTGCCAGCAGACCGGTCGGGGCGGGGGAGCTGTTTTTT
CDR3: CASRPVGAGELFF

V: TRBV30
size: .
D: .
J: TRBJ1-5
DNA: TGTGCCTGGAGTTACGGGGAGAATCAGCCCCAGCATTTT
CDR3: CAWSYGENQPQHF

V: TRBV18
size: .
D: .
J: TRBJ2-7
DNA: TGTGCCAGCTCACAGGGGGTCCAGCTCCCCTACGAGCAGTACTTC
CDR3: CASSQGVQLPYEQYF

V: TRBV27
size: .
D: .
J: TRBJ2-7
DNA: TGTGCCAGCAGTTTAGGAAAGGTCAACTACGAGCAGTACTTC
CDR3: CASSLGKVNYEQYF

V: TRBV6-6
size: .
D: .
J: TRBJ1-4
DNA: TGTGCCAGCAGTTCCAAGGACGGGAATGAAAAACTGTTTTTT
CDR3: CASSSKDGNEKLFF

V: TRBV10-3
size: .
D: .
J: TRBJ1-2
DNA: TGTGCCATCAGTGAGAGGGTAGACGGCTACACCTTC
CDR3: CAISERVDGYTF

V: TRBV7-9
size: .
D: .
J: TRBJ1-2
DNA: TGTGCCAGCAGCTTACTCGCCAGGAGCTATGGCTACACCTTC
CDR3: CASSLLARSYGYTF

V: TRBV15
size: .
D: .
J: TRBJ2-1
DNA: TGTGCCACCAGCAGAGATATGAGCAATGAGCAGTTCTTC
CDR3: CATSRDMSNEQFF

V: TRBV4-2
size: .
D: TRBD2
J: TRBJ2-4
DNA: TGTGCCAGCAGCCAAGATCAGCGGGGGGGCCCAGACATTCAGTACTTC
CDR3: CASSQDQRGGPDIQYF

V: TRBV5-1
size: .
D: .
J: TRBJ1-5
DNA: TGCGCCAGCAGCCCAGATGGGGGCGCGCCCCAGCATTTT
CDR3: CASSPDGGAPQHF

V: TRBV19
size: .
D: TRBD2
J: TRBJ2-1
DNA: TGTGCCAGTAGTATAGATTTTCTAGCGGGAGGCAATGAGCAGTTCTTC
CDR3: CASSIDFLAGGNEQFF

V: TRBV24-1
size: .
D: .
J: TRBJ2-3
DNA: TGTGCCACCAGTGCCGAAGATAACACAGATACGCAGTATTTT
CDR3: CATSAEDNTDTQYF

V: TRBV4-1
size: .
D: .
J: TRBJ1-1
DNA: TGCGCCAGCAGCCAAAGAGTGAACACTGAAGCTTTCTTT
CDR3: CASSQRVNTEAFF

V: TRBV7-9
size: once
D: TRBD1
J: TRBJ1-2
DNA: TGTGCCAGCAGCGACCAAGGACAGGGACTGGGCTATGGCTACACCTTC
CDR3: CASSDQGQGLGYGYTF

V: TRBV10-3
size: .
D: TRBD2
J: TRBJ2-7
DNA: TGTGCCATCAGTGAGGCCAGCGGGAGGAACTCCTACGAGCAGTACTTC
CDR3: CAISEASGRNSYEQYF

V: TRBV6-5
size: .
D: TRBD1
J: TRBJ1-2
DNA: TGTGCCAGCAGTCCAGGGGGGGGAGTAAGCTATGGCTACACCTTC
CDR3: CASSPGGGVSYGYTF

V: TRBV5-8
size: once
D: .
J: TRBJ2-1
DNA: TGTGCCAGCAGCATAATGGCCAGTAACGATGAGCAGTTCTTC
CDR3: CASSIMASNDEQFF

V: TRBV30
size: few
D: TRBD1
J: TRBJ2-7
DNA: TGTGCCGGAACAGGGGGGCAGACCTACGAGCAGTACTTC
CDR3: CAGTGGQTYEQYF

V: TRBV29-1
size: .
D: .
J: TRBJ2-5
DNA: TGCAGCGTTCAAGGCTCAGAGACCCAGTACTTC
CDR3: CSVQGSETQYF

V: TRBV7-9
size: .
D: .
J: TRBJ2-1
DNA: TGTGCCAGCAGCACGTACCTAGACAGTGTTGAGCAGTTCTTC
CDR3: CASSTYLDSVEQFF

V: TRBV12-3/TRBV12-4
size: .
D: TRBD2
J: TRBJ2-7
DNA: TGTGCCAGCAGTTTTCTCACTAGCGGGGAGCAGTACTTC
CDR3: CASSFLTSGEQYF

V: TRBV5-5
size: .
D: TRBD1
J: TRBJ1-4
DNA: TGTGCCAGCAGCCTACAGGGGCCTGGTGAAAAACTGTTTTTT
CDR3: CASSLQGPGEKLFF

V: TRBV11-2
size: .
D: .
J: TRBJ1-4
DNA: TGTGCCAGCAGCTTAGATGCGTTAACAACTAATGAAAAACTGTTTTTT
CDR3: CASSLDALTTNEKLFF

V: TRBV19
size: .
D: .
J: TRBJ2-2
DNA: TGTGCCAGTAGTCCCGGACAAGGAGTCACCGGGGAGCTGTTTTTT
CDR3: CASSPGQGVTGELFF

V: TRBV20-1
size: .
D: .
J: TRBJ1-1
DNA: TGCAGTGCTAGTAAGCAGTTTGAAGCTTTCTTT
CDR3: CSASKQFEAFF

V: TRBV5-1
size: .
D: .
J: TRBJ2-5
DNA: TGCGCCAGCAGCTTGAAGGGTCCGGAGACCCAGTACTTC
CDR3: CASSLKGPETQYF